This TCR beta chain was documented in a study of shared clonotypes between healthy human individuals. As regards this clone: What it binds is unknown.

Profiled with immunoSEQ multiplex PCR; TCRdb holds only in-frame clones, not every one. This sample has about 2.2 million clones, with 93% found just once. V lost 0 bases and J 7 bases, leaving 13 bases between the germline ends. This CDR3 spans 15 amino acids. Per the germline V gene, CDR1 is MNHEY and CDR2 is SVGAGI. Study-level findings and limits: What limited the represented genetic and exposure-history diversity was the small number of donors. Naive CD4 clonotypes were shared across a handful of donors at approximately 5.3%.

Positively selected for CCR7, the CD45RO-negative cells used as naive CD8 cells excluded terminally differentiated effector memory CD45RA+ cells. This chain uses TRBV6-5 with TRBJ2-1; D unclear. This TCR came from a man in his late teens or twenties in good health. Some clones in this sample may be carry-over from other donors' samples. Sequencing was done on a sample of naive CD8+ T cells from PBMCs. The CDR3 nucleotides read TGTGCCAGCAGTTACTCCGTCTCCCTCGGGAATGAGCAGTTCTTC. Protein product: CASSYSVSLGNEQFF.